The present entry profiles one TCR beta chain with its context. This clone was counted between two and nine times. Its antigen has not been determined. Base qualities were left out, and no much larger clone turns up one base away. This sample was taken from a study of blood T cell repertoires in COVID-19 (dated by TCRdb to 2018 to 2021). Concerning the study at large: Collaborator samples came from the United States, Italy and Spain and covered acute and convalescent phases of COVID-19. HLA class I and class II types, where available, came from metadata supplied by the sample provider rather than from assay-based typing. The material from the prospective study consisted of cDNA or gDNA derived from T cells, B-cell-depleted T cells, or PBMCs. Samples were obtained from the ongoing ImmuneRACE study (first 160 participants) and from about 1,300 subjects provided by 6 global collaborators. Deeply sampled blood TCRbeta repertoires from subjects exposed to, actively infected with, or recovered from COVID-19 were included in the dataset. The repertoires were released in a freely available public database intended as a resource for research on the immune response to SARS-CoV-2. A de-identified subject ID, COVID-19 status, age in years and sex were almost always included in the sample metadata. Results the study describes overall, beyond this receptor: Clinical and demographic metadata were provided uncurated, with the amount varying by source and participant.

The immunoSEQ Assay, a bias-controlled multiplex PCR, was used to amplify TCRbeta CDR3 regions from genomic DNA. Processing in the source paper ran as follows. Within the assay, amplification of reference gene primers was used to estimate how many nucleated cells each sample contained. Sequence reads were collapsed and filtered to measure the absolute abundance of every unique TCRbeta CDR3 rearrangement. For each sample, productive Simpson clonality was calculated as the square root of Simpson's diversity index over productive rearrangements. TCRdb carries this immuneACCESS record with in-frame sequences only. Its versions omit some clonotypes, under half of them owing to an unresolved V gene in the studies checked, with the rest unexplained. D and trimming were read from the DNA, whereas the V and J calls and clone size are those reported in that table. This sample gives some 31,000 clones in total; approximately 88% of them show up just once. Less than 15% of the sample lies in the top ten.

Whole blood was collected in K2EDTA tubes by collaborating institutions according to the institutions' own protocols. For TCRbeta analysis, collaborator samples were shipped as frozen whole blood, as isolated PBMCs, or as DNA extracted from either sample type. The CDR3 holds 15 amino acids from the cysteine to the phenylalanine. The read is trimmed to its CDR3 DNA, 45 bases read in frame from base 1. CDR1 and CDR2 were assigned from the germline V gene as MGHRA and YSYEKL. Trimming accounts for 3 bases at V and 3 bases at J, while the number of junction bases matched to no gene is 8. The sample taken for sequencing was peripheral blood. The receptor chain draws on TRBV4-1 and TRBJ2-7; a stretch of 7 junction bases matches TRBD1. This receptor was taken from a man in his 70s with active COVID-19. The bases are TGCGCCAGCAGCCACCAGGACAGGCCGGACTACGAGCAGTACTTC. Its amino acids are CASSHQDRPDYEQYF.